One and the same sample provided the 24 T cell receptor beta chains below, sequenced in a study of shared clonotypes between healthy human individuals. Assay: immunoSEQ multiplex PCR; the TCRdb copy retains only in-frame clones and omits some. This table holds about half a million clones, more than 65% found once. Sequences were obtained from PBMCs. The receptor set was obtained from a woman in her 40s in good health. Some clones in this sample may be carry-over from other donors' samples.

The CDR3: CASSGRTLGGGELFF. The CDR3 DNA follows: TGTGCCAGCAGTGGCCGGACCCTTGGGGGCGGGGAGCTGTTTTTT. The V and J genes are TRBV6-1 and TRBJ2-2; the D call may be TRBD1 or TRBD2 (5 bases each). The CDR3 is made up of 15 amino acids. Trimming cost V 4 bases and J 7 bases, with 16 bases left between them. Germline values: CDR1 MNHNS, CDR2 SASEGT.

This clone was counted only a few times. The DNA of the CDR3 is TGCGCCAGCAGCTTTTACCCGACAGGGGGGTCAACTAATGAAAAACTGTTTTTT. The encoded protein is CASSFYPTGGSTNEKLFF. The V and J genes are TRBV5-1 and TRBJ1-4; 9 positions agree with TRBD1. The germline V gene encodes CDR1 SGHRS and CDR2 YFSETQ. J gave up 0 bases and V 2 bases, and 8 bases lay outside the gene matches. This CDR3 is built from 18 residues.

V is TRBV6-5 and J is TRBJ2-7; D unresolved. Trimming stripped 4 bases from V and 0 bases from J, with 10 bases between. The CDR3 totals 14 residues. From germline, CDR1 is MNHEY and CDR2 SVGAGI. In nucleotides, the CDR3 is TGTGCCAGCAGTTCGTTCAGGACCTCCTACGAGCAGTACTTC. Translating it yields CASSSFRTSYEQYF.

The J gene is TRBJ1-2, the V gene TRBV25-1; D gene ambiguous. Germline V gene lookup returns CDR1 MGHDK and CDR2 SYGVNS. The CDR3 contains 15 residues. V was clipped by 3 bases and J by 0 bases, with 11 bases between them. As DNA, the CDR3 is TGTGCCAGCAGTGACCCCCGGACGGCTAACTATGGCTACACCTTC. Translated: CASSDPRTANYGYTF.

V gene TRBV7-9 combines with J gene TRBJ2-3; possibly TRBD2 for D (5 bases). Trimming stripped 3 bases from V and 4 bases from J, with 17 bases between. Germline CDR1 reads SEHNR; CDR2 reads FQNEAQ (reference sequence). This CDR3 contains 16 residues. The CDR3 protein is CASSLERPGESDTQYF. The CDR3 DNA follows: TGTGCCAGCAGCTTGGAGCGGCCCGGAGAATCAGATACGCAGTATTTT.

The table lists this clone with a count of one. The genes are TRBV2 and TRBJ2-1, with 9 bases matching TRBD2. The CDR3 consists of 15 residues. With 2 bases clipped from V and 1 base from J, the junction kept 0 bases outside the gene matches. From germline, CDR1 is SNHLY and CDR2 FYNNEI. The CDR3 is CASSELAGSYNEQFF. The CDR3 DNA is TGTGCCAGCAGTGAACTAGCGGGGTCCTACAATGAGCAGTTCTTC.

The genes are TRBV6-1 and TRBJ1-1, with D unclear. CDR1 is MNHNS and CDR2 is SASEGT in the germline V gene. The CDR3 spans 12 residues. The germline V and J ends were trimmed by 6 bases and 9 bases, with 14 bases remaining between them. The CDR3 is CASSLKAGKAFF. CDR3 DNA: TGTGCCAGCAGCTTGAAGGCAGGCAAAGCTTTCTTT.

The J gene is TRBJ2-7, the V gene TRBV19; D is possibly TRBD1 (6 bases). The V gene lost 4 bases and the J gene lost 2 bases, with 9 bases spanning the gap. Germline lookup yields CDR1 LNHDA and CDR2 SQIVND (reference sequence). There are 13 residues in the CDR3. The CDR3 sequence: CASSSGTTYEQYF. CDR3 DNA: TGTGCCAGTAGTAGTGGGACAACCTACGAGCAGTACTTC. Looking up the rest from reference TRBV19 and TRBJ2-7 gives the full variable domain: DGGITQSPKYLFRKEGQNVTLSCEQNLNHDAMYWYRQDPGQGLRLIYYSQIVNDFQKGDIAEGYSVSREKKESFPLTVTSAQKNPTAFYLCASSSGTTYEQYFGPGTRLTVT.

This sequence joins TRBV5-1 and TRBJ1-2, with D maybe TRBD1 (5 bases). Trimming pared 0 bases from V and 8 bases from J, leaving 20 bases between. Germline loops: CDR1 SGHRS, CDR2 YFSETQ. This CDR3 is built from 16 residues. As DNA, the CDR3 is TGCGCCAGCAGCTTGGGCCGTGCCGACAGCTCTTTGGGCTACACCTTC. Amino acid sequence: CASSLGRADSSLGYTF. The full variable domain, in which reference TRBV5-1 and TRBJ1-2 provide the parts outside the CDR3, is KAGVTQTPRYLIKTRGQQVTLSCSPISGHRSVSWYQQTPGQGLQFLFEYFSETQRNKGNFPGRFSGRQFSNSRSEMNVSTLELGDSALYLCASSLGRADSSLGYTFGSGTRLTVV.

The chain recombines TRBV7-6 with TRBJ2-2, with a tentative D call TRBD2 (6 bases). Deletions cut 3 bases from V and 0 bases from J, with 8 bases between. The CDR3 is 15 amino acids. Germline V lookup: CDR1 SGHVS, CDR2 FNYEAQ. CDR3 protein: CASSFSGTNTGELFF. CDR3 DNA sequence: TGTGCCAGCAGCTTTAGCGGAACGAACACCGGGGAGCTGTTTTTT.

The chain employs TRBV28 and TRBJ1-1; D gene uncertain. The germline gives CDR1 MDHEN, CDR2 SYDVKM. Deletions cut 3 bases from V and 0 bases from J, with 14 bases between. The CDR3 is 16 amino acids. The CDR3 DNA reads TGTGCCAGCAGTTTTGGTCGTGGCACCATGAACACTGAAGCTTTCTTT. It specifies CASSFGRGTMNTEAFF.

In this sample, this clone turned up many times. CDR3 DNA sequence: TGTGCCAGCAGCAAAGCCCCCCTATCCTATGGCTACACCTTC. Its protein product is CASSKAPLSYGYTF. The V gene is TRBV21-1, the J gene TRBJ1-2. TRBV21-1 is annotated as a pseudogene. This CDR3 is built from 14 residues.

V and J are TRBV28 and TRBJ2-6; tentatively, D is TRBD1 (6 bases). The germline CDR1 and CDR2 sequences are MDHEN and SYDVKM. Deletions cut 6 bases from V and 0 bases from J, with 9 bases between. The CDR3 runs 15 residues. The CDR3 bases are TGTGCCAGCAGACCAGGGGTCTCTGGGGCCAACGTCCTGACTTTC. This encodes CASRPGVSGANVLTF.

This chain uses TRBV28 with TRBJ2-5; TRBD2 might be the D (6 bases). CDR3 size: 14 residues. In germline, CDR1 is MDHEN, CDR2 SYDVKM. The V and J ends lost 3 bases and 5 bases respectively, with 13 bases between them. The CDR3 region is CASSLTGEWETQYF. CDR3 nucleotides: TGTGCCAGCAGTTTGACGGGGGAATGGGAGACCCAGTACTTC. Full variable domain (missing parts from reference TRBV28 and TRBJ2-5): DVKVTQSSRYLVKRTGEKVFLECVQDMDHENMFWYRQDPGLGLRLIYFSYDVKMKEKGDIPEGYSVSREKKERFSLILESASTNQTSMYLCASSLTGEWETQYFGPGTRLLVL.

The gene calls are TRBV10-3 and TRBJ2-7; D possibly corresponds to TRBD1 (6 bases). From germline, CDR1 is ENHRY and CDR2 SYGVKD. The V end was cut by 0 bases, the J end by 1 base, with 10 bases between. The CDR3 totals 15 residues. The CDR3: CAISESLTGSYEQYF. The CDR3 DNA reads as TGTGCCATCAGTGAGTCCTTAACAGGGTCCTACGAGCAGTACTTC.

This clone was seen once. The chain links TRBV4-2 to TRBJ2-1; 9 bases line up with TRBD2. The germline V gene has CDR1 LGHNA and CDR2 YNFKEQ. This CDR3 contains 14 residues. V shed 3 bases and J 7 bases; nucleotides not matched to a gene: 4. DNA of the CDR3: TGTGCCAGCAGCCAGGTAGCGGGAGTTAATGAGCAGTTCTTC. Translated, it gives CASSQVAGVNEQFF.

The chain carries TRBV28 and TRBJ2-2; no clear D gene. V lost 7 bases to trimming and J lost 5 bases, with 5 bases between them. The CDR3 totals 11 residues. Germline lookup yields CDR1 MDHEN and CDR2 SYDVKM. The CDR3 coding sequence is TGTGCCAGCATCGGGACCGGGGAGCTGTTTTTT. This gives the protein CASIGTGELFF. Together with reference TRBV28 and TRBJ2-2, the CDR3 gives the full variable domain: DVKVTQSSRYLVKRTGEKVFLECVQDMDHENMFWYRQDPGLGLRLIYFSYDVKMKEKGDIPEGYSVSREKKERFSLILESASTNQTSMYLCASIGTGELFFGEGSRLTVL.

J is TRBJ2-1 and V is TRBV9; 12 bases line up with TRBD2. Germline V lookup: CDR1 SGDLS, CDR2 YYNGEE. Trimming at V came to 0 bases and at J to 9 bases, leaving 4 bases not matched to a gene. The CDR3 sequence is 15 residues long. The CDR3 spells CASSVESSGRGEQFF. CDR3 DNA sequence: TGTGCCAGCAGCGTAGAGTCTAGCGGGAGGGGTGAGCAGTTCTTC.

CDR3 amino acids: CASSFGGYTDTQYF. CDR3 sequence (DNA): TGTGCCAGCAGCTTCGGGGGATACACAGATACGCAGTATTTT. The rearrangement uses TRBV7-9 and TRBJ2-3, with D possibly TRBD2 on 6 matching bases. The ends were cut back, 3 bases at V and 2 bases at J, with 9 bases in the middle. Germline V gene sequence: CDR1 SEHNR, CDR2 FQNEAQ (reference sequence). The CDR3 spans 14 residues.

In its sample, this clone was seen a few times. The CDR3 coding sequence is TGTGCCAGTAGTACCGGGACAGGTAACACTGAAGCTTTCTTT. As protein: CASSTGTGNTEAFF. The chain joins TRBV19 to TRBJ1-1; TRBD1 matches at 8 bases. Trimming cost V 4 bases and J 2 bases; bases outside gene matches: 3. CDR3 length: 14 amino acids. CDR1 and CDR2 from the germline V gene are LNHDA and SQIVND (reference sequence). The variable domain in full, completed from reference TRBV19 and TRBJ1-1, reads DGGITQSPKYLFRKEGQNVTLSCEQNLNHDAMYWYRQDPGQGLRLIYYSQIVNDFQKGDIAEGYSVSREKKESFPLTVTSAQKNPTAFYLCASSTGTGNTEAFFGQGTRLTVV.

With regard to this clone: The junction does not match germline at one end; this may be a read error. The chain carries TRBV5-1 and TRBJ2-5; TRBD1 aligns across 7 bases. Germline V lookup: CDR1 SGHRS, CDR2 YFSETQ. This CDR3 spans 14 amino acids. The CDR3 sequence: CASSQGQIQETQYF. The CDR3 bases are TGTGCCAGCAGCCAGGGACAGATCCAAGAGACCCAGTACTTC.

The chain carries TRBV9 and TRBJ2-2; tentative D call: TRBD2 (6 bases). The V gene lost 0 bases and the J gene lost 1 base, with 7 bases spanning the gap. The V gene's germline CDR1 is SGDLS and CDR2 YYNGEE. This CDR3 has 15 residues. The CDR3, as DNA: TGTGCCAGCAGCGTAGGGCGGGGGAACACCGGGGAGCTGTTTTTT. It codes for CASSVGRGNTGELFF.

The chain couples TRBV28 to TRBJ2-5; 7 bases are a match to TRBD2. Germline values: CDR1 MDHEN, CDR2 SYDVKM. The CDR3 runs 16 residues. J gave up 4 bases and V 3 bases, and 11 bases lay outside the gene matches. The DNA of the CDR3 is TGTGCCAGCAGTTTGGCCACGGGAGGCCCCCGAGAGACCCAGTACTTC. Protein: CASSLATGGPRETQYF. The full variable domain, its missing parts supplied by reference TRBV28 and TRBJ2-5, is DVKVTQSSRYLVKRTGEKVFLECVQDMDHENMFWYRQDPGLGLRLIYFSYDVKMKEKGDIPEGYSVSREKKERFSLILESASTNQTSMYLCASSLATGGPRETQYFGPGTRLLVL.

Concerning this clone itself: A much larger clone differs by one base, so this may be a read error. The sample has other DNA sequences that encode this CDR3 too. The CDR3 nucleotides are TGTGCCAGCAGCTTAGCGACAGATACGCAGTATTTT. Amino acids: CASSLATDTQYF. V gene TRBV7-9 combines with J gene TRBJ2-3, with D unclear. CDR3 length: 12 residues. V lost 0 bases to trimming and J lost 3 bases, with 1 base between them. In germline, CDR1 is SEHNR, CDR2 FQNEAQ (reference sequence).